Included here is one T cell receptor beta chain sequence, with context. Its recognized antigen is unknown. Per-base quality was not reported, and no clone a single base away is much larger than it. The data were obtained in a study of blood T cell repertoires in COVID-19 (TCRdb year 2020). Turning to the overall study: The collaborator samples originated in the United States, Italy and Spain and spanned the acute and convalescent phases of COVID-19. The prospective study material was composed of cDNA or gDNA derived from T cells, B-cell-depleted T cells, or PBMCs. Subjects who had been exposed to COVID-19, were actively infected with it, or had recovered from it provided the deeply sampled blood TCRbeta repertoires that made up the dataset. The repertoires were released in a freely available public database meant as a resource for research on the immune response to SARS-CoV-2. Samples came from the ongoing ImmuneRACE study (first 160 participants) plus 1,254 subjects from 6 global collaborators. Nearly every sample came with metadata listing a de-identified subject ID, COVID-19 status, age in years and sex. Where HLA class I and class II types were available, the types were taken from metadata supplied by the sample provider, not from assay-based typing.

Study-level results and caveats: How much clinical and demographic metadata was included differed by source and by participant, and the metadata was provided uncurated.

The CDR3 has 15 amino acids, counting the end cysteine and phenylalanine. Only the CDR3 portion is preserved as DNA: 45 bases, with reading frame beginning at the first base. Looking up the germline V gene (reference sequence) yields CDR1 DFQATT and CDR2 SNEGSKA. V ends up 3 bases short and J 5 bases short, with an unmatched junction base count of 9. Collaborating institutions collected whole blood in K2EDTA tubes following their own protocols. For TCRbeta analysis, collaborators shipped samples in one of three forms: frozen whole blood, isolated PBMCs, or DNA extracted from either of those sample types. TCRbeta CDR3 regions were amplified from genomic DNA by means of the immunoSEQ Assay, a bias-controlled multiplex PCR. On the authors' methods: The number of nucleated cells in each sample was estimated from the amplification of reference gene primers within the assay. To quantify the absolute abundance of each unique TCRbeta CDR3 rearrangement, sequence reads were collapsed and filtered. Productive Simpson clonality was computed per sample as the square root of Simpson's diversity index over productive rearrangements. Imported from immuneACCESS, the table was reduced by TCRdb to in-frame sequences with V and J called. These copies leave out some clones; in studies compared against another copy, an unresolved V gene accounts for under half, and the cause of the remainder is not known. V, J and clone size derive from that table, while D and trimming were established from the DNA sequence. The sample profile shows some 42,000 clones; roughly 84% of them were found once. In total, the top ten clones hold 9% to 15% of the sample.

The sequence came from a human donor in a cohort sampled during active COVID-19. This sequence uses TRBV20-1 and TRBJ1-5; 8 bases in between match TRBD1. Specimen: peripheral blood. The nucleotide sequence is TGCAGTGCTAGTGCAGGACAGGGATTCCATCAGCCCCAGCATTTT. This is translated as CSASAGQGFHQPQHF.